The rows below give T cell receptor beta chains drawn from one sample of a study of OX40 agonist ivuxolimab in advanced cancers. Data came from immunoSEQ multiplex PCR; TCRdb stores just in-frame clones and leaves some out. Of around 70,000 clones in the sample, approximately 82% were seen once. The sample in question was CD4+ or CD8+ T cells sorted from blood, obtained in a trial of the OX40 agonist ivuxolimab. These receptors were collected from an adult with an advanced solid tumor such as melanoma, head and neck, liver or kidney cancer. Each CDR3 is given with its conserved first and last residue. Fields, in order: clone size, D gene, CDR3 length, V gene, J gene, CDR3 protein, CDR3 DNA. D genes are given only for firm matches. Only some rows state a clone size, as once, few, many or a class for expanded clones.

.	TRBD2	12	TRBV6-1	TRBJ2-3	CASRAPGGTQYF	TGTGCCAGCAGGGCTCCGGGGGGTACGCAGTATTTT
few	.	14	TRBV7-2	TRBJ2-7	CASSLGLDSQPRYF	TGTGCCAGCAGCTTAGGCTTAGATAGCCAACCTCGGTACTTC
once	.	14	TRBV29-1	TRBJ2-4	CSVVSGLTKNIQYF	TGCAGCGTTGTATCCGGGCTTACCAAAAACATTCAGTACTTC
.	TRBD2	17	TRBV10-2	TRBJ2-3	CASSELAGGRLPDTQYF	TGCGCCAGCAGTGAACTAGCGGGGGGACGGCTCCCAGATACGCAGTATTTT
few	.	15	TRBV7-6	TRBJ1-5	CASSFGGAGNQPQHF	TGTGCCAGCAGCTTCGGCGGGGCCGGGAATCAGCCCCAGCATTTT
.	TRBD1	14	TRBV5-1	TRBJ1-1	CASSSQGADTEAFF	TGCGCCAGCAGCTCCCAGGGGGCCGACACTGAAGCTTTCTTT
.	TRBD1	14	TRBV2	TRBJ1-2	CASSLTGFGYGYTF	TGTGCCAGCAGTCTGACAGGGTTCGGCTATGGCTACACCTTC
.	.	15	TRBV5-4	TRBJ2-6	CASSIDRSGANVLTF	TGTGCCAGCAGCATCGACAGGTCTGGGGCCAACGTCCTGACTTTC
.	.	18	TRBV4-3	TRBJ2-5	CASSQEVKRVGGQETQYF	TGCGCCAGCAGCCAAGAAGTAAAAAGGGTCGGAGGCCAAGAGACCCAGTACTTC
once	.	13	TRBV28	TRBJ2-1	CASRQEQARGEFF	TGTGCCAGCAGGCAAGAACAGGCCCGTGGGGAGTTCTTC
.	.	12	TRBV5-6	TRBJ1-2	CASSTGPYGYTF	TGTGCCAGCTCTACAGGGCCCTATGGCTACACCTTC
few	.	13	TRBV14	TRBJ1-4	CASSLGLNEKLFF	TGTGCCAGCAGCCTCGGTCTTAATGAAAAACTGTTTTTT
.	.	14	TRBV10-3	TRBJ2-7	CAIMERADSYEQYF	TGTGCCATCATGGAGCGGGCCGACTCCTACGAGCAGTACTTC
few	.	13	TRBV18	TRBJ1-1	CASSPGMNTEAFF	TGTGCCAGCTCACCCGGGATGAACACTGAAGCTTTCTTT
.	.	17	TRBV7-6	TRBJ2-6	CASSAQRGGSGANVLTF	TGTGCCAGCAGCGCGCAAAGGGGTGGCTCTGGGGCCAACGTCCTGACTTTC
.	TRBD2	15	TRBV5-1	TRBJ2-5	CASSTQAGVRETQYF	TGCGCCAGCAGCACTCAGGCGGGAGTCCGAGAGACCCAGTACTTC
.	.	13	TRBV28	TRBJ2-7	CASSPTTSYEQYF	TGTGCCAGCAGTCCAACGACCAGCTACGAGCAGTACTTC
.	.	14	TRBV2	TRBJ1-4	CASSVGQGNEKLFF	TGTGCCAGCAGTGTTGGTCAGGGGAATGAAAAACTGTTTTTT
.	TRBD2	15	TRBV6-1	TRBJ2-1	CASSEMTSGDNEQFF	TGTGCCAGCAGTGAAATGACTAGCGGGGACAATGAGCAGTTCTTC
.	.	13	TRBV29-1	TRBJ1-2	CSVEDRTDYGYTF	TGCAGCGTTGAAGATCGGACGGACTATGGCTACACCTTC
.	TRBD1	15	TRBV29-1	TRBJ1-1	CSVEGIPGTGGLAFF	TGCAGCGTTGAAGGGATTCCGGGGACAGGGGGTCTGGCTTTCTTT
once	TRBD2	15	TRBV29-1	TRBJ2-3	CSVRTSGGALDTQYF	TGCAGCGTCCGTACTAGCGGGGGAGCGTTGGATACGCAGTATTTT
.	.	14	TRBV25-1	TRBJ1-1	CASSAIHTDTEAFF	TGTGCCAGCAGTGCGATACACACGGACACTGAAGCTTTCTTT
.	TRBD2	14	TRBV7-2	TRBJ2-3	CASSFSGFTDTQYF	TGTGCCAGCAGCTTTAGCGGGTTCACAGATACGCAGTATTTT
.	.	16	TRBV6-1	TRBJ1-3	CASSEVPTASGNTIYF	TGTGCCAGCAGTGAAGTCCCGACAGCCTCTGGAAACACCATATATTTT
.	.	15	TRBV5-1	TRBJ2-2	CASSLGAGGTGELFF	TGCGCCAGCAGCCTCGGAGCAGGGGGGACCGGGGAGCTGTTTTTT
.	.	11	TRBV7-8	TRBJ2-7	CASSGGPEQYF	TGTGCCAGCAGCGGCGGCCCCGAGCAGTACTTC
.	TRBD2	17	TRBV11-2	TRBJ2-1	CASSLGTSGGSYNEQFF	TGTGCCAGCAGCTTGGGGACTAGCGGGGGGTCCTACAATGAGCAGTTCTTC
.	.	13	TRBV7-2	TRBJ1-1	CASRLTGWTEAFF	TGTGCCAGCAGACTTACAGGGTGGACTGAAGCTTTCTTT
.	TRBD1	14	TRBV6-5	TRBJ1-1	CASTQQQGFTEAFF	TGTGCCAGCACCCAACAACAGGGGTTCACTGAAGCTTTCTTT